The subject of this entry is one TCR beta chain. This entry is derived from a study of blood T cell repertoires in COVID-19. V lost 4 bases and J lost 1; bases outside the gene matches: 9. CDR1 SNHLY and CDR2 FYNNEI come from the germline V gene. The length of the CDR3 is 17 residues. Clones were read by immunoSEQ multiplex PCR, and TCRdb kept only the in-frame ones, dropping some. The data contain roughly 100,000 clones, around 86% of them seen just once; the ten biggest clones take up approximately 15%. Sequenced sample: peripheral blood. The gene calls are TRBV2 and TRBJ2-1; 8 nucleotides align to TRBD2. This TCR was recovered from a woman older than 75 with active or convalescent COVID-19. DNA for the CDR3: TGTGCCAGCAGTGTCGTTCCAGCGGGAGTTTCCTACAATGAGCAGTTCTTC. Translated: CASSVVPAGVSYNEQFF.